This T cell receptor beta chain was identified during a study of STAT3 mutations in large granular lymphocyte leukemia. At the level of the study: 40% of treated T-LGLL patients showed hematologic response to immunosuppression. Findings and limits, study-wide: In T-cell large granular lymphocyte leukemia, about half of patients showed multiple immunodominant subclonotypes. After therapy, about 35% of the 18 patients switched clonotypes, all new clones STAT3 wild type.

Assay used: immunoSEQ multiplex PCR; TCRdb lists only in-frame clones, some missing. Altogether 5,400 or so clones are present, 46% being singletons, with the ten largest covering approximately 58%. About this clone: Its specificity is not known.

The CDR3 is 11 residues long. Germline CDR1 and CDR2: SQVTM and ANQGSEA. V gave up 7 bases and J gave up 5 bases, with 11 bases separating them. Material: peripheral blood mononuclear cells. The sequence came from a woman in her 70s with T-cell large granular lymphocyte leukemia. Some clones in this sample may be carry-over from other donors' samples. The chain combines TRBV29-1 with TRBJ1-2, with a weak D call TRBD1 (5 bases). The CDR3 here is CSGGDLYGYTF. Here the CDR3 DNA reads TGCAGCGGGGGGGACCTATATGGCTACACCTTC.